Listed below are T cell receptor beta chains from one sample, sequenced in a study of blood T cell repertoires in COVID-19. Some clones are missing from TCRdb's copy, which holds only in-frame ones; the method was immunoSEQ multiplex PCR. The sample lists roughly 67,000 clones, around 93% seen once, with 2.9% in the top ten. What was sequenced was peripheral blood. The receptors were sampled from a man aged 70-80 years with active COVID-19. Both conserved end residues are part of each CDR3. The D gene is left open where the match is weak. Only some rows state a clone size, as once, few, many or a class for expanded clones.

size | J | D | V | CDR3 | DNA
. | TRBJ1-1 | TRBD1 | TRBV5-4 | CASSTQRQGTWGGNTEAFF | TGTGCCAGCAGCACCCAGCGACAGGGGACGTGGGGGGGGAACACTGAAGCTTTCTTT
. | TRBJ2-1 | TRBD1 | TRBV7-2 | CASSARTGNNEQFF | TGTGCCAGCAGCGCGAGGACAGGGAACAATGAGCAGTTCTTC
. | TRBJ1-5 | TRBD1 | TRBV4-1 | CASSQSGQGNQPQHF | TGCGCCAGCAGCCAATCGGGACAGGGGAATCAGCCCCAGCATTTT
. | TRBJ1-1 | TRBD1 | TRBV18 | CASSPYLSPGQERNTEAFF | TGTGCCAGCTCACCATATTTAAGTCCGGGACAGGAGAGGAACACTGAAGCTTTCTTT
. | TRBJ1-6 | TRBD1 | TRBV5-5 | CASSAGTGGTSPLHF | TGTGCCAGCAGCGCCGGGACAGGGGGTACTTCACCCCTCCACTTT
. | TRBJ2-3 | TRBD2 | TRBV4-2 | CASSQGASGALTDTQYF | TGTGCCAGCAGCCAAGGGGCTAGCGGGGCACTCACAGATACGCAGTATTTT
. | TRBJ2-2 | . | TRBV5-1 | CASSLGQTNTGELFF | TGCGCCAGCAGCTTGGGACAAACGAACACCGGGGAGCTGTTTTTT
. | TRBJ2-7 | . | TRBV29-1 | CSVLASLPPYEQYF | TGCAGCGTCCTAGCGAGCCTACCTCCCTACGAGCAGTACTTC
. | TRBJ2-5 | . | TRBV28 | CASSQGRSQETQYF | TGTGCCAGCAGTCAAGGGAGGAGCCAAGAGACCCAGTACTTC
. | TRBJ2-3 | TRBD2 | TRBV2 | CASLGLAGATSTDTQYF | TGTGCCAGTCTCGGACTAGCGGGGGCCACTAGCACAGATACGCAGTATTTT
few | TRBJ2-3 | . | TRBV28 | CASSLWAGDGGGARDTQYF | TGTGCCAGCAGTTTATGGGCGGGGGATGGCGGGGGCGCACGAGATACGCAGTATTTT
. | TRBJ1-6 | TRBD1 | TRBV5-1 | CASSPDQGTGTDWSYNSPLHF | TGCGCCAGCAGCCCGGACCAGGGGACAGGGACGGATTGGTCCTATAATTCACCCCTCCACTTT
. | TRBJ1-1 | . | TRBV11-2 | CASSHRAGLATEAFF | TGTGCCAGCAGCCACCGGGCAGGGCTTGCCACTGAAGCTTTCTTT
. | TRBJ1-1 | . | TRBV18 | CASSSGTDTEAFF | TGTGCCAGCTCATCAGGTACTGACACTGAAGCTTTCTTT
. | TRBJ2-1 | . | TRBV12-2 | CASLKAGQGVHEQFF | TGTGCAAGTCTCAAGGCGGGACAGGGGGTCCATGAGCAGTTCTTC
. | TRBJ2-1 | TRBD2 | TRBV24-1 | CATSDLQGGGANEQFF | TGTGCCACCAGTGATTTGCAAGGCGGGGGGGCGAATGAGCAGTTCTTC
. | TRBJ2-3 | TRBD2 | TRBV6-2/TRBV6-3 | CASSYTPGLAGGILSTDTQYF | TGTGCCAGCAGTTACACCCCGGGACTAGCGGGGGGTATACTGAGCACAGATACGCAGTATTTT
. | TRBJ2-3 | TRBD1 | TRBV6-5 | CASNPRGRFTDTQYF | TGTGCCAGCAATCCCAGGGGGCGCTTCACAGATACGCAGTATTTT
few | TRBJ1-2 | TRBD1 | TRBV6-5 | CATTGQNYGYTF | TGTGCCACCACGGGACAGAACTATGGCTACACCTTC
. | TRBJ2-6 | TRBD1 | TRBV3-1/TRBV3-2 | CASTPGQGWANVLTF | TGTGCCAGCACCCCTGGACAGGGATGGGCCAACGTCCTGACTTTC
. | TRBJ1-2 | TRBD1 | TRBV19 | CASSPSGGTTGGYGYTF | TGTGCCAGTAGTCCCTCAGGGGGGACGACAGGGGGGTATGGCTACACCTTC
. | TRBJ2-7 | . | TRBV5-6 | CASSLAGSPLSYEQYF | TGTGCCAGCAGCTTGGCGGGGTCTCCCCTCTCCTACGAGCAGTACTTC
. | TRBJ2-1 | TRBD2 | TRBV18 | CASSPPLAGGKGEQFF | TGTGCCAGCTCACCACCTTTGGCGGGGGGGAAAGGAGAGCAGTTCTTC
. | TRBJ2-2 | . | TRBV5-1 | CASSLTAGSSGELFF | TGCGCCAGCAGCTTGACCGCAGGGTCTTCCGGGGAGCTGTTTTTT
. | TRBJ1-2 | . | TRBV10-3 | CAIRATGTINGYTF | TGTGCCATCAGGGCGACCGGGACAATTAATGGCTACACCTTC
. | TRBJ1-4 | . | TRBV7-2 | CASSLRWGLGDATNEKLFF | TGTGCCAGCAGCTTACGCTGGGGGCTCGGGGATGCAACTAATGAAAAACTGTTTTTT
. | TRBJ2-2 | TRBD2 | TRBV4-2 | CASSGWGSGDNTGELFF | TGTGCCAGCAGCGGTTGGGGTAGCGGGGATAACACCGGGGAGCTGTTTTTT
. | TRBJ2-3 | . | TRBV12-3/TRBV12-4 | CASSLTGPDTQYF | TGTGCCAGCAGTTTAACAGGGCCAGATACGCAGTATTTT
. | TRBJ1-1 | . | TRBV7-2 | CASSPTGSGTEAFF | TGTGCCAGCAGCCCAACGGGGAGTGGTACTGAAGCTTTCTTT
. | TRBJ1-2 | . | TRBV3-1/TRBV3-2 | CASRPQDRNYGYTF | TGTGCCAGCAGGCCCCAGGACAGAAACTATGGCTACACCTTC
. | TRBJ2-2 | TRBD1 | TRBV2 | CASSETGTPGELFF | TGTGCCAGCAGTGAGACAGGGACCCCCGGGGAGCTGTTTTTT
. | TRBJ2-1 | TRBD2 | TRBV10-3 | CAISDSLGGGSYNEQFF | TGTGCCATCAGTGATTCCCTAGGCGGGGGCTCCTACAATGAGCAGTTCTTC
. | TRBJ2-7 | TRBD1 | TRBV7-2 | CASSKDRIYEQYF | TGTGCCAGCAGCAAGGACAGGATCTACGAGCAGTACTTC
. | TRBJ1-6 | . | TRBV25-1 | CASSEQGNSPLHF | TGTGCCAGCAGTGAACAGGGTAATTCACCCCTCCACTTT
. | TRBJ2-3 | TRBD1 | TRBV4-2 | CASRIRDRGLDTQYF | TGTGCCAGCCGAATTCGGGACAGGGGATTAGATACGCAGTATTTT
. | TRBJ2-1 | TRBD2 | TRBV6-1 | CASSEASGGKYNEQFF | TGTGCCAGCAGTGAAGCGAGCGGGGGGAAGTACAATGAGCAGTTCTTC
. | TRBJ1-5 | . | TRBV24-1 | CATSDGKGGGNQPQHF | TGTGCCACCAGTGATGGTAAGGGAGGGGGCAATCAGCCCCAGCATTTT
. | TRBJ2-6 | TRBD1 | TRBV18 | CASSLGTAFSGANVLTF | TGTGCCAGCTCCCTCGGGACAGCCTTTTCTGGGGCCAACGTCCTGACTTTC
. | TRBJ2-3 | . | TRBV24-1 | CATSDPGTATQYF | TGTGCCACCAGTGATCCCGGGACTGCTACGCAGTATTTT
. | TRBJ2-3 | TRBD1 | TRBV11-2 | CASSSDRVPDTQYF | TGTGCCAGCAGCTCGGACAGGGTCCCAGATACGCAGTATTTT
once | TRBJ1-3 | TRBD1 | TRBV19 | CASRDRGITNSGNTIYF | TGTGCCAGCCGGGACAGGGGAATTACTAACTCTGGAAACACCATATATTTT
. | TRBJ2-5 | TRBD2 | TRBV12-3/TRBV12-4 | CASRQSGGETQYF | TGTGCCAGCAGACAGAGCGGGGGAGAGACCCAGTACTTC
. | TRBJ1-5 | TRBD1 | TRBV6-5 | CASRTGGSQPQHF | TGTGCCAGCAGGACAGGGGGAAGTCAGCCCCAGCATTTT
. | TRBJ1-2 | . | TRBV11-2 | CASRQVSNYGYTF | TGTGCCAGCAGACAGGTATCCAACTATGGCTACACCTTC
. | TRBJ1-2 | . | TRBV3-1/TRBV3-2 | CASSQQGLSYGYTF | TGTGCCAGCAGCCAACAGGGGCTAAGTTATGGCTACACCTTC
. | TRBJ1-6 | TRBD1 | TRBV6-5 | CASRPTGGVNSPLHF | TGTGCCAGCAGGCCGACAGGGGGCGTTAATTCACCCCTCCACTTT
. | TRBJ1-2 | . | TRBV19 | CASSIGPSSGNYGYTF | TGTGCCAGTAGTATAGGCCCCTCTTCCGGGAACTATGGCTACACCTTC
. | TRBJ1-5 | . | TRBV2 | CASSEVRSSNQPQHF | TGTGCCAGCAGTGAAGTGCGGTCGAGCAATCAGCCCCAGCATTTT
once | TRBJ2-5 | TRBD1 | TRBV7-9 | CASSPGRTGLGEETQYF | TGTGCCAGCAGCCCGGGCCGGACAGGCCTTGGCGAAGAGACCCAGTACTTC
. | TRBJ1-5 | . | TRBV28 | CASGRGKPQHF | TGTGCCAGTGGGAGGGGGAAGCCCCAGCATTTT
. | TRBJ2-7 | . | TRBV14 | CASSLYRDSYEQYF | TGTGCCAGCAGCCTATACAGGGACTCCTACGAGCAGTACTTC
. | TRBJ2-5 | TRBD2 | TRBV3-1/TRBV3-2 | CASSRRSGNPGGTQYF | TGTGCCAGCAGCCGGAGGTCGGGCAACCCGGGAGGGACCCAGTACTTC
. | TRBJ1-1 | TRBD1 | TRBV19 | CASSIGQGGLNTEAFF | TGTGCCAGTAGTATCGGACAGGGGGGGCTGAACACTGAAGCTTTCTTT
. | TRBJ2-7 | TRBD1 | TRBV4-2 | CASSGPGTGSYEQYF | TGTGCCAGCAGCGGACCCGGGACAGGGTCCTACGAGCAGTACTTC